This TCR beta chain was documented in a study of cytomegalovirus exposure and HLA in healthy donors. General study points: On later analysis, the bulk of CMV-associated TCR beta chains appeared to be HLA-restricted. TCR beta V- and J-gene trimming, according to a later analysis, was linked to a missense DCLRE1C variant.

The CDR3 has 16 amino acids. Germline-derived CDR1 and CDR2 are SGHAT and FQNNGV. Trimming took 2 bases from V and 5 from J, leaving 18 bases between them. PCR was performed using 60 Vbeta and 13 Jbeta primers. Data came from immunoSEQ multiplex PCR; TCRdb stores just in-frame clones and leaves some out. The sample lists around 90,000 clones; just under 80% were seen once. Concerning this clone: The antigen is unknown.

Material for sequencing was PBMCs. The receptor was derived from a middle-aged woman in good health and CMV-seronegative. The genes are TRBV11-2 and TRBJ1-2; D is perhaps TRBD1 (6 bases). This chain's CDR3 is CASSLSGTSRGYGYTF. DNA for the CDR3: TGTGCCAGCAGCTTATCTGGGACATCGAGGGGTTATGGCTACACCTTC.